This TCR beta chain was retrieved from a study of blood T cell repertoires in COVID-19. Recruited during active infection, patients (from Seattle) were subsequently followed longitudinally. Generated by immunoSEQ multiplex PCR, the TCRdb table keeps only in-frame clones and is missing some. Of 160,000 or so clones listed, approximately 79% are singletons. Sequencing was carried out using peripheral blood. This TCR was sampled from a woman in her fifties or sixties with COVID-19, enrolled during active disease.

Written as DNA, the CDR3 is TGTGCCACCGCCAGAGGGGGAGGGGACACTGAAGCTTTCTTT. It encodes CATARGGGDTEAFF. V is TRBV15 and J is TRBJ1-1; weak D call: TRBD1 (6 bases). V lost 8 bases and J 3 bases, leaving 16 bases between the germline ends. The CDR3 runs 14 residues. The germline V gene has CDR1 LNHNV and CDR2 YYDKDF (reference sequence).